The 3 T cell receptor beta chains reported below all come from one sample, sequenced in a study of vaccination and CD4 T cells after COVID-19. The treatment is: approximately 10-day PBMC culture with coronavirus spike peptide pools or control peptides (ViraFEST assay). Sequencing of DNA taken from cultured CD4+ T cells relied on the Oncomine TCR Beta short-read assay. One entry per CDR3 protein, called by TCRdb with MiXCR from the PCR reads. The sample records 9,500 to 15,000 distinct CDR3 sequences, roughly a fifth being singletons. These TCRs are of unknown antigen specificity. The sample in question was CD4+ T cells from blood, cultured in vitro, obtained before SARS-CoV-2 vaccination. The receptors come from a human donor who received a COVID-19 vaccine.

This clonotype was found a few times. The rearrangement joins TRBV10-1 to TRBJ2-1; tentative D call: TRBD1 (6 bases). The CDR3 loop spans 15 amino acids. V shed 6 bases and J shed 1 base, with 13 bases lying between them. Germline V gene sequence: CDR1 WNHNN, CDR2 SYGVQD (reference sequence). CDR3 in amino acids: CASRFSRGSYNEQFF. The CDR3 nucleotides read TGCGCCAGCAGATTCTCCAGGGGTTCCTACAATGAGCAGTTCTTC.

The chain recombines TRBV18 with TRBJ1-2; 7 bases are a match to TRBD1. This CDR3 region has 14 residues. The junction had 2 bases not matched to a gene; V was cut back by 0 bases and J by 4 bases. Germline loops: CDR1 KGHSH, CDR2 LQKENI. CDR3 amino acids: CASSPPDRTYGYTF. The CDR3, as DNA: TGTGCCAGCTCACCACCGGACAGGACCTATGGCTACACCTTC.

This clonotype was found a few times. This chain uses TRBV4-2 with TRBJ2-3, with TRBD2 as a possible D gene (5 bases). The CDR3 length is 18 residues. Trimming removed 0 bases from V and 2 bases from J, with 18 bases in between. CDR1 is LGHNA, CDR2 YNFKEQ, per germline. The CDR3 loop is CASSQDGPVGEPTDTQYF. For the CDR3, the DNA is TGTGCCAGCAGCCAAGATGGTCCTGTCGGGGAACCCACAGATACGCAGTATTTT.